Each of the 17 T cell receptor beta chains below was sequenced from the same sample in a study of CD8+ T cells in alopecia areata. The sample's treatment: oral pan-JAK inhibitor, 5-10 mg twice daily. cDNA prepared by RNA extraction and subsequent reverse transcription served as the template for sequencing. Clones were sequenced by immunoSEQ multiplex PCR, and TCRdb holds only the in-frame ones, with some missing. The table includes roughly 280,000 clones, 60% detected once. The sequencing used CD4+ T cells sorted from blood, collected at week 52, from a patient treated with tofacitinib. These receptors all stem from a human donor with alopecia areata.

The gene calls are TRBV2 and TRBJ1-5; D gene uncertain. Germline V gene sequence: CDR1 SNHLY, CDR2 FYNNEI. Trimming took off 2 bases at V and 2 bases at J, with 7 bases between the two ends. CDR3 length: 14 amino acids. The CDR3 spells CASSEMGGNQPQHF. The CDR3 coding sequence is TGTGCCAGCAGTGAAATGGGCGGCAATCAGCCCCAGCATTTT. The full variable domain, completed using reference TRBV2 and TRBJ1-5, is EPEVTQTPSHQVTQMGQEVILRCVPISNHLYFYWYRQILGQKVEFLVSFYNNEISEKSEIFDDQFSVERPDGSNFTLKIRSTKLEDSAMYFCASSEMGGNQPQHFGDGTRLSIL.

The chain links TRBV5-4 to TRBJ2-5, with D perhaps matching TRBD1 (5 bases). The CDR3 loop spans 12 amino acids. Germline V gives CDR1 SGHNT, CDR2 YYREEE (reference sequence). V gave up 7 bases and J gave up 5 bases, with 12 bases separating them. DNA of the CDR3: TGTGCCAGCGGGGCCCCTAGGGAGACCCAGTACTTC. Its protein product is CASGAPRETQYF.

The chain's CDR3 is CAWRMAGDTGELFF. CDR3 nucleotides: TGTGCCTGGAGAATGGCAGGTGATACCGGGGAGCTGTTTTTT. This chain uses TRBV30 with TRBJ2-2; D ambiguous. The length of the CDR3 is 14 residues. V dropped 3 bases and J dropped 5 bases, with 13 bases sitting between them. CDR1 is GTSNPN, CDR2 SVGIG, per germline (reference sequence).

V is TRBV30 and J is TRBJ2-5; D possibly matches TRBD1 or TRBD2 (5 bases each). CDR1 GTSNPN and CDR2 SVGIG come from the germline V gene (reference sequence). The CDR3 is 14 amino acids. Trimming took off 8 bases at V and 2 bases at J, with 18 bases between the two ends. This CDR3 is CASDTGTTQETQYF. CDR3 sequence (DNA): TGTGCCAGTGACACCGGGACGACACAAGAGACCCAGTACTTC.

The gene calls are TRBV7-8 and TRBJ2-1, with D perhaps TRBD1 or TRBD2 (5 bases each). The CDR3 contains 15 residues. Germline loops: CDR1 SGHVS, CDR2 FQNEAQ. V was cut by 1 base and J by 0 bases, with 7 bases left in between. The CDR3 spells CASSLVGGSYNEQFF. The CDR3 DNA reads TGTGCCAGCAGCTTAGTTGGGGGCTCCTACAATGAGCAGTTCTTC.

The table lists this clone with a few counts. This chain links TRBV5-4 with TRBJ2-2; the match to TRBD1 covers 9 bases. The junction had 5 bases not matched to a gene; V was cut back by 3 bases and J by 5 bases. The CDR3 extends over 15 amino acids. CDR1 is SGHNT and CDR2 is YYREEE in the germline V gene (reference sequence). The DNA for the CDR3 is TGTGCCAGCAGCTCACTGACAGGGGGAACCGGGGAGCTGTTTTTT. Translated, it gives CASSSLTGGTGELFF.

The gene calls are TRBV5-1 and TRBJ1-1; 9 nucleotides line up with TRBD1. The CDR3 spans 16 residues. Per germline, CDR1 SGHRS and CDR2 YFSETQ. V shed 2 bases and J 4 bases; nucleotides not matched to a gene: 9. CDR3 in amino acids: CASSFAGTGYSTEAFF. The CDR3 region has the DNA TGCGCCAGCAGCTTTGCCGGGACAGGGTACTCCACTGAAGCTTTCTTT.

The CDR3 sequence is CASSRLAGPDTQYF. CDR3 coding DNA: TGTGCCAGCAGCCGACTAGCGGGGCCAGATACGCAGTATTTT. The chain links TRBV6-6 to TRBJ2-3; 11 nucleotides align to TRBD2. Looked up from germline, CDR1 is MNHNY and CDR2 is SVGAGI (reference sequence). The V segment lost 6 bases and the J segment 4 bases; nucleotides outside the gene matches: 3. This CDR3 contains 14 residues.

This chain connects TRBV13 to TRBJ2-1; D may correspond to TRBD1 or TRBD2 (5 bases each). Trimming took off 5 bases at V and 6 bases at J, with 11 bases between the two ends. Germline V gene sequence: CDR1 PRHDT, CDR2 FYEKMQ (reference sequence). This CDR3 spans 13 amino acids. The CDR3 loop reads CASSRTGGNEQFF. DNA of the CDR3: TGTGCCAGCAGCCGGACTGGGGGCAATGAGCAGTTCTTC.

CDR3 coding DNA: TGTGCCAGCTCACCGTCCTGGAGCAACTCCTACAATGAGCAGTTCTTC. It yields the protein CASSPSWSNSYNEQFF. The V call is TRBV18, the J call TRBJ2-1, with D hard to call. This CDR3 comprises 16 residues. Trimming pared 3 bases from V and 0 bases from J, leaving 12 bases between. Germline CDR1 KGHSH, CDR2 LQKENI.

The chain employs TRBV9 and TRBJ1-2, with D perhaps TRBD1 (5 bases). This CDR3 is built from 15 residues. Germline values: CDR1 SGDLS, CDR2 YYNGEE. The V and J ends lost 4 bases and 1 base respectively, with 14 bases between them. This chain's CDR3 is CASSPEWDGNYGYTF. The CDR3 region has the DNA TGTGCCAGCAGCCCAGAATGGGACGGTAACTATGGCTACACCTTC.

V and J are TRBV9 and TRBJ2-5; maybe TRBD1 (7 bases). The CDR3 sequence is 16 residues long. Trimming pared 3 bases from V and 3 bases from J, leaving 18 bases between. CDR1 SGDLS and CDR2 YYNGEE come from the germline V gene. CDR3 coding DNA: TGTGCCAGCAGCGATCCGATGGGGGGACAGAAAGAGACCCAGTACTTC. Its protein is CASSDPMGGQKETQYF.

CDR3 DNA: TGTGCCAGCTCACCACTAAAGGGGACCGATCAGCCCCAGCATTTT. It yields the protein CASSPLKGTDQPQHF. The chain combines TRBV18 with TRBJ1-5, with D perhaps TRBD1 (5 bases). This CDR3 is 15 amino acids long. Trimming removed 1 base from V and 5 bases from J, with 12 bases in between. Germline-derived CDR1 and CDR2 are KGHSH and LQKENI.

The table lists this clone with a few counts. The chain links TRBV18 to TRBJ1-2; 7 positions match TRBD1. CDR1 and CDR2 from the germline V gene are KGHSH and LQKENI. This CDR3 is built from 14 residues. The V and J ends lost 5 bases and 8 bases, in that order; junction bases with no gene match: 11. In DNA, the CDR3 is TGTGCCAGCTCATCGGACCGGGACAGTTACGGCTACACCTTC. This encodes CASSSDRDSYGYTF.

Only a few counts were recorded for this clone. The chain couples TRBV6-6 to TRBJ1-5; TRBD1 is a possible D gene (6 bases). V lost 6 bases and J 7 bases, leaving 16 bases between the germline ends. In germline, CDR1 is MNHNY, CDR2 SVGAGI (reference sequence). The CDR3 runs to 14 residues. For the CDR3, the DNA is TGTGCCAGCAGCAAACAGGGAATCGAGCAGCCCCAGCATTTT. Its translation is CASSKQGIEQPQHF.

The genes are TRBV4-2 and TRBJ1-5, with D hard to call. The length of the CDR3 is 14 residues. CDR1 and CDR2 (germline): LGHNA, YNFKEQ. Trimming stripped 0 bases from V and 7 bases from J, with 10 bases between. This CDR3 is CASSQDYHGQPQHF. The CDR3 DNA is TGTGCCAGCAGCCAAGACTACCATGGGCAGCCCCAGCATTTT.

This sequence joins TRBV18 and TRBJ2-3; 10 nucleotides match TRBD1. CDR1 and CDR2 from the germline V gene are KGHSH and LQKENI. The CDR3 runs to 17 residues. V was clipped by 2 bases and J by 3 bases; unmatched bases: 8. Written as DNA, the CDR3 is TGTGCCAGCTCACCAAAGATCGGGACAGGGGTTACAGATACGCAGTATTTT. This translates into CASSPKIGTGVTDTQYF.